Shown below are 19 T cell receptor beta chains from a single sample sequenced in a study of blood T cell repertoires in COVID-19. TCRdb's table, derived via immunoSEQ multiplex PCR, lists solely in-frame clones and lacks some. The repertoire includes about 22,000 clones, less than 95% of them detected once, and roughly 2.6% sits in the top ten. The sample consisted of peripheral blood. The origin of the receptors is a man in his sixties or seventies with acute or convalescent COVID-19.

In DNA form, the CDR3 reads TGTGCCAGCAGCGTACTATGGACAACGGAAACTGAAGCTTTCTTT. Its protein product is CASSVLWTTETEAFF. The chain recombines TRBV9 with TRBJ1-1; tentative D call: TRBD1 (5 bases). V lost 1 base, J lost 5 bases, and 15 bases lay in between. From germline, CDR1 is SGDLS and CDR2 YYNGEE. The CDR3 runs 15 residues.

This chain joins TRBV2 and TRBJ1-6, with 9 bases aligning to TRBD1. CDR3 length: 14 amino acids. With 7 bases clipped from V and 9 bases from J, the junction kept 7 bases outside the gene matches. The germline V gene encodes CDR1 SNHLY and CDR2 FYNNEI. The CDR3 DNA reads TGTGCCAGCACCCTGGACAGGGGTAGTTCACCCCTCCACTTT. It encodes CASTLDRGSSPLHF. Based on the CDR3 plus reference TRBV2 and TRBJ1-6, the full variable domain is EPEVTQTPSHQVTQMGQEVILRCVPISNHLYFYWYRQILGQKVEFLVSFYNNEISEKSEIFDDQFSVERPDGSNFTLKIRSTKLEDSAMYFCASTLDRGSSPLHFGNGTRLTVT.

The V and J genes are TRBV3-1 (or the pseudogene TRBV3-2) and TRBJ2-1, with TRBD2 identical over 11 bases. The CDR3 runs to 16 residues. The V and J ends lost 4 bases and 3 bases, in that order; junction bases with no gene match: 5. Per germline, CDR1 LGHDT and CDR2 YNNKEL (reference sequence). The CDR3 DNA is TGTGCCAGCAGCCCTCTAGCGGGGGGACTCTACAATGAGCAGTTCTTC. As protein: CASSPLAGGLYNEQFF.

The genes are TRBV7-8 and TRBJ2-7; TRBD2 matches at 9 bases. Germline values: CDR1 SGHVS, CDR2 FQNEAQ. The CDR3 extends over 19 amino acids. Trimming cost V 1 base and J 3 bases; bases outside gene matches: 16. CDR3 DNA: TGTGCCAGCAGCTTAGTTAGCAGGGGGGCTAGCGGGGCACTCTACGAGCAGTACTTC. It yields the protein CASSLVSRGASGALYEQYF. Using reference TRBV7-8 and TRBJ2-7 for the parts outside the CDR3, the full variable domain is GAGVSQSPRYKVAKRGQDVALRCDPISGHVSLFWYQQALGQGPEFLTYFQNEAQLDKSGLPSDRFFAERPEGSVSTLKIQRTQQEDSAVYLCASSLVSRGASGALYEQYFGPGTRLTVT.

This chain joins TRBV5-4 and TRBJ2-3; D perhaps matches TRBD2 (5 bases). The CDR3 contains 13 residues. Germline values: CDR1 SGHNT, CDR2 YYREEE (reference sequence). The V gene lost 1 base and the J gene lost 3 bases, with 6 bases spanning the gap. The CDR3: CASSLTGTDTQYF. The CDR3 DNA reads as TGTGCCAGCAGCTTGACGGGGACAGATACGCAGTATTTT.

The chain couples TRBV19 to TRBJ1-1; a possible D gene is TRBD1 (6 bases). Germline V gene data show CDR1 as LNHDA and CDR2 as SQIVND (reference sequence). The CDR3 spans 16 residues. V was cut by 5 bases and J by 0 bases, with 16 bases left in between. In nucleotides, the CDR3 is TGTGCCAGTAGTCTACAGGGTTCCCTAATGAACACTGAAGCTTTCTTT. This gives the protein CASSLQGSLMNTEAFF.

The genes are TRBV4-3 and TRBJ1-4, with D possibly TRBD1 on 5 matching bases. Trimming removed 3 bases at V and 0 bases at J, with 11 bases between. The germline V gene has CDR1 LGHNA and CDR2 YSLEER. The CDR3 length is 16 residues. CDR3 sequence (DNA): TGCGCCAGCAGCCAGGGTACAGGAACAACTAATGAAAAACTGTTTTTT. Translation gives CASSQGTGTTNEKLFF.

V usage is TRBV9 and J usage is TRBJ2-7; 14 positions agree with TRBD2. The germline V gene has CDR1 SGDLS and CDR2 YYNGEE. The V gene end was trimmed by 2 bases and the J gene end by 3 bases; junction bases not matched to a gene: 1. This CDR3 region has 15 residues. The CDR3 DNA follows: TGTGCCAGCAGCGTGGGACTAGCGGGAGACTACGAGCAGTACTTC. As protein: CASSVGLAGDYEQYF.

This chain uses TRBV10-3 with TRBJ2-7, with 12 bases identical to TRBD2. Germline V gives CDR1 ENHRY, CDR2 SYGVKD. The trim removed 10 bases at V and 2 bases at J, leaving 6 bases unmatched. The CDR3 runs 14 residues. CDR3 amino acids: CATGTSGFTYEQYF. For the CDR3, the DNA is TGTGCCACGGGGACTAGCGGGTTTACCTACGAGCAGTACTTC.

The chain employs TRBV25-1 and TRBJ1-6, with a weak D call TRBD1 (5 bases). V lost 1 base to trimming and J lost 5 bases, with 12 bases between them. The CDR3 runs to 16 residues. In germline, CDR1 is MGHDK, CDR2 SYGVNS. The CDR3 DNA sequence: TGTGCCAGCAGTGAATCTGTAACAGGAGATAATTCACCCCTCCACTTT. Translated, it gives CASSESVTGDNSPLHF.

The chain has TRBV10-2 and TRBJ2-5; 10 nucleotides line up with TRBD2. The CDR3 has 15 amino acids. V dropped 2 bases and J dropped 4; count of bases not matched to a gene: 4. Germline CDR1 WSHSY, CDR2 SAAADI. The CDR3, as DNA: TGCGCCAGCAGTGAGCGGGCTAGCGGGGGAGAGACCCAGTACTTC. Its protein is CASSERASGGETQYF.

V is TRBV12-3 or TRBV12-4 and J is TRBJ2-5; 8 nucleotides align to TRBD2. V was clipped by 5 bases and J by 3 bases; unmatched bases: 2. The CDR3 covers 13 residues. The CDR3 sequence: CASSRGGKETQYF. The CDR3 DNA follows: TGTGCCAGCAGTCGGGGGGGGAAAGAGACCCAGTACTTC.

This chain uses TRBV19 with TRBJ1-2; 7 bases fit TRBD1. Germline CDR1 is LNHDA and CDR2 is SQIVND (reference sequence). The V gene end was trimmed by 4 bases and the J gene end by 9 bases; junction bases not matched to a gene: 14. The CDR3 is 15 amino acids. CDR3 sequence: CASSSEETGPPSYTF. The CDR3 coding sequence is TGTGCCAGTAGTAGCGAAGAGACAGGGCCTCCGAGCTACACCTTC. Full variable domain (rest looked up from reference TRBV19 and TRBJ1-2): DGGITQSPKYLFRKEGQNVTLSCEQNLNHDAMYWYRQDPGQGLRLIYYSQIVNDFQKGDIAEGYSVSREKKESFPLTVTSAQKNPTAFYLCASSSEETGPPSYTFGSGTRLTVV.

The chain couples TRBV7-9 to TRBJ2-1; 8 nucleotides align to TRBD2. CDR1 and CDR2 (germline): SEHNR, FQNEAQ (reference sequence). Losses at the gene ends were 2 bases for V and 4 bases for J; bases not matched to a gene: 10. The CDR3 is 17 amino acids. The CDR3, as DNA: TGTGCCAGCAGCTTACGGACTAGCTTGTTGGTTTACAATGAGCAGTTCTTC. Its protein product is CASSLRTSLLVYNEQFF.

The V and J genes are TRBV9 and TRBJ1-6, with D perhaps TRBD1 (5 bases). Deletions cut 4 bases from V and 7 bases from J, with 12 bases between. The germline CDR1 and CDR2 sequences are SGDLS and YYNGEE. The CDR3 covers 14 residues. For the CDR3, the DNA is TGTGCCAGCAGCCGGGACTACTTGAATTCACCCCTCCACTTT. It specifies CASSRDYLNSPLHF.

This rearrangement joins TRBV29-1 to TRBJ1-2; 7 bases line up with TRBD1. The CDR3 is made up of 13 amino acids. CDR1 SQVTM and CDR2 ANQGSEA come from the germline V gene. V trimming: 2 bases; J trimming: 2 bases; junction bases outside the gene matches: 2. The CDR3 coding sequence is TGCAGCGTTGAAAGAGGGGGCAACTATGGCTACACCTTC. Amino acid sequence: CSVERGGNYGYTF.

CDR3 loop: CASSLPTGLSGYTF. CDR3 nucleotide sequence: TGTGCCAGCAGTTTACCCACAGGGTTGAGTGGCTACACCTTC. The chain joins TRBV28 to TRBJ1-2, with D tentatively TRBD1 (6 bases). Germline loops: CDR1 MDHEN, CDR2 SYDVKM. V lost 2 bases and J 7 bases, leaving 14 bases between the germline ends. The CDR3 loop spans 14 amino acids.

The chain is built from TRBV2 and TRBJ1-2, with TRBD1 identical over 11 bases. In germline, CDR1 is SNHLY, CDR2 FYNNEI. Losses at the gene ends were 5 bases for V and 2 bases for J; bases not matched to a gene: 7. The CDR3 contains 16 residues. The CDR3 coding sequence is TGTGCCAGCAGTTACGACCGGGACAGGGGGAACTATGGCTACACCTTC. Translated, it gives CASSYDRDRGNYGYTF.

The chain carries TRBV6-6 and TRBJ2-7; TRBD2 matches at 11 bases. The germline gives CDR1 MNHNY, CDR2 SVGAGI (reference sequence). J gave up 6 bases and V 5 bases, and 9 bases lay outside the gene matches. The CDR3 has 15 amino acids. The CDR3 is CASSPGTSGGVEQYF. CDR3 sequence (DNA): TGTGCCAGCAGTCCTGGGACTAGCGGAGGGGTCGAGCAGTACTTC.